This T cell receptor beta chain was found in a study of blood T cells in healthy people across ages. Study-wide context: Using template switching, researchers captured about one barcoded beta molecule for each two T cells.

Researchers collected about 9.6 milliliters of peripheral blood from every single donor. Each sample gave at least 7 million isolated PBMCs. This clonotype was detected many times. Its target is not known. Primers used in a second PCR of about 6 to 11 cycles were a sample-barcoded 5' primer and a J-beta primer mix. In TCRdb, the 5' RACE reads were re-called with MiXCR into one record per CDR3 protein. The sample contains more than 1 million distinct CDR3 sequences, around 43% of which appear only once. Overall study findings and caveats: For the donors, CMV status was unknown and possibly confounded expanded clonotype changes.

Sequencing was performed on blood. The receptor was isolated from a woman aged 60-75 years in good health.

The CDR3 DNA follows: TGTGCCAGCAGCCAGGGACTAGCGGGACGGGGCACAGATACGCAGTATTTT. Translated, it gives CASSQGLAGRGTDTQYF. V and J are TRBV7-3 and TRBJ2-3, with 13 bases identical to TRBD2. CDR3 size: 17 residues. V was clipped by 5 bases and J by 1 base; unmatched bases: 6. Germline-derived CDR1 and CDR2 are SGHTA and FQGTGA.